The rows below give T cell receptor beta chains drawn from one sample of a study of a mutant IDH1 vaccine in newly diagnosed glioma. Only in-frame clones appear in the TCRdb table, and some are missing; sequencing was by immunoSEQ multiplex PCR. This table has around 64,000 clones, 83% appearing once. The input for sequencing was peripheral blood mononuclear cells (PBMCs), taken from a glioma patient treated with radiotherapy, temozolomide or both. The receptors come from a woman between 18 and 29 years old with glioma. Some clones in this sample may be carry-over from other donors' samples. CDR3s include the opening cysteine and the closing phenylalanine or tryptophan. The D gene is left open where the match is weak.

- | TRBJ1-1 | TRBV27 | TGTGCCAGCAGTCCCCTCCTGGGAGGTGGGGGAAGTAGAGTGGAAGCTTTCTTT | CASSPLLGGGGSRVEAFF
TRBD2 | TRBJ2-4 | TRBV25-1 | TGTGCCAGCAGTGAAGGCGGGGGGGCCCGAGCCAAAAACATTCAGTACTTC | CASSEGGGARAKNIQYF
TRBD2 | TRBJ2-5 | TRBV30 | TGTGCCTGGAGTATCGGGCCTAGCGGGACTCAAGAGACCCAGTACTTC | CAWSIGPSGTQETQYF
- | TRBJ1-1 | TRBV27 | TGTGCCAGCACTCTAGGAGGAGCGGGGAACACTGAAGCTTTCTTT | CASTLGGAGNTEAFF
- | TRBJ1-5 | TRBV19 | TGTGCCAGTAGTATTTGGGGGGTGGATCAGCCCCAGCATTTT | CASSIWGVDQPQHF
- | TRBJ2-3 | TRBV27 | TGTGCCAGCGGGGACACGAGAGTCACAGATACGCAGTATTTT | CASGDTRVTDTQYF
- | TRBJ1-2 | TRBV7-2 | TGTGCCAGCAGCTCCCCACAGGGCGGGAACGGCTACACCTTC | CASSSPQGGNGYTF
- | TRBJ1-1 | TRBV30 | TGTGCCTGGAGTGTAGGTAGGTTTGCGATACCTCTGAACACTGAAGCTTTCTTT | CAWSVGRFAIPLNTEAFF
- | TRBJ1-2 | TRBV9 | TGTGCCAGCAGCGGAGGGCAGGGGAGAGGCTATGGCTACACCTTC | CASSGGQGRGYGYTF
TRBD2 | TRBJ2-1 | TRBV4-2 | TGTGCCAGCAGCCAAGCTCAATTAGCGGGGGGGCCCAATGAGCAGTTCTTC | CASSQAQLAGGPNEQFF
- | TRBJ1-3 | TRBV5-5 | TGTGCCAGCAGTTTCAGGGGTAGCTCCGGAAACACCATATATTTT | CASSFRGSSGNTIYF
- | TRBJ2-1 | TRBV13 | TGTGCCAGCAGCTCCCGGGCCTTTGTCAATGAGCAGTTCTTC | CASSSRAFVNEQFF
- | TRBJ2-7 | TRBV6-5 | TGTGCCAGCAGTTACACCTCGAACCTCTACGAGCAGTACTTC | CASSYTSNLYEQYF
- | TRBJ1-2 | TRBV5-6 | TGTGCCAGCAGCTTGGCTTCGGACGTACGTAACTATGGCTACACCTTC | CASSLASDVRNYGYTF
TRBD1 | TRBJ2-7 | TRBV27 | TGTGCCAGCAGTTCCTCGACAGGGCAAGTCTCCTACGAGCAGTACTTC | CASSSSTGQVSYEQYF
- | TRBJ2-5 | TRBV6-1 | TGTGCCAGCAGTGAAACCCCCCGGGAGTGGGAGACCCAGTACTTC | CASSETPREWETQYF